Presented here are 21 T cell receptor beta chains from one specimen sequenced in a study of T cells after posttransplantation cyclophosphamide. TCRdb's table, derived via immunoSEQ multiplex PCR, lists solely in-frame clones and lacks some. This sample has around 18,000 clones, with over 80% found just once. Input material: memory CD4+ T cells sorted from blood. Receptors originate from a man younger than 45 in good health and a related stem cell transplant donor.

V is TRBV19 and J is TRBJ2-5; 12 bases match TRBD2. CDR1 and CDR2 (germline): LNHDA, SQIVND (reference sequence). The trim removed 1 base at V and 4 bases at J, leaving 7 bases unmatched. The CDR3 contains 17 residues. The CDR3 DNA sequence: TGTGCCAGTAGTATAGGGGCACTAGCGGGGGGTCGAGAGACCCAGTACTTC. This encodes CASSIGALAGGRETQYF. The complete variable domain, with remaining parts taken from reference TRBV19 and TRBJ2-5, reads DGGITQSPKYLFRKEGQNVTLSCEQNLNHDAMYWYRQDPGQGLRLIYYSQIVNDFQKGDIAEGYSVSREKKESFPLTVTSAQKNPTAFYLCASSIGALAGGRETQYFGPGTRLLVL.

Notes on this clone: Other DNA sequences in the sample encode the same CDR3. The chain joins TRBV29-1 to TRBJ2-7, with 8 bases aligning to TRBD1. CDR3 size: 12 residues. V dropped 6 bases and J dropped 2; count of bases not matched to a gene: 3. Germline-derived CDR1 and CDR2 are SQVTM and ANQGSEA. CDR3 protein: CSVGTGPYEQYF. The CDR3 region has the DNA TGCAGCGTGGGGACAGGCCCCTACGAGCAGTACTTC.

This chain connects TRBV9 to TRBJ2-1; 7 bases are shared with TRBD2. After removal of 4 bases from V and 0 bases from J, the junction contained 7 bases not matched to a gene. The CDR3 has 16 amino acids. Germline lookup yields CDR1 SGDLS and CDR2 YYNGEE. In DNA form, the CDR3 reads TGTGCCAGCAGCCCCCGGGGAGGGAACTCCTACAATGAGCAGTTCTTC. The encoded protein is CASSPRGGNSYNEQFF. The full variable domain, its missing parts supplied by reference TRBV9 and TRBJ2-1, is DSGVTQTPKHLITATGQRVTLRCSPRSGDLSVYWYQQSLDQGLQFLIQYYNGEERAKGNILERFSAQQFPDLHSELNLSSLELGDSALYFCASSPRGGNSYNEQFFGPGTRLTVL.

J is TRBJ2-3 and V is TRBV4-1; 8 bases fit TRBD2. V shed 1 base and J 3 bases; nucleotides not matched to a gene: 6. The CDR3 is 16 residues long. From germline, CDR1 is MGHRA and CDR2 YSYEKL. The CDR3 DNA reads as TGCGCCAGCAGCCAAGGGGGACTAGGCCCGACAGATACGCAGTATTTT. Protein: CASSQGGLGPTDTQYF.

V and J are TRBV9 and TRBJ1-2; 9 nucleotides agree with TRBD1. Trimming took 6 bases from V and 2 from J; bases not matched to a gene: 5. The CDR3 spans 14 residues. CDR1 and CDR2 from the germline V gene are SGDLS and YYNGEE. The CDR3 DNA reads TGTGCCAGCAACGCCGGACAGGGGAACTATGGCTACACCTTC. Its translation: CASNAGQGNYGYTF.

This clone was observed a few times. The rearrangement links TRBV5-4 to TRBJ1-6; 8 bases line up with TRBD1. Trimming took 4 bases from V and 6 from J; bases not matched to a gene: 6. The CDR3 runs to 15 residues. The V gene's germline CDR1 is SGHNT and CDR2 YYREEE (reference sequence). The CDR3 nucleotides read TGTGCCAGCAGCGTGGCGACAGGGGCTAATTCACCCCTCCACTTT. It encodes CASSVATGANSPLHF.

The chain's CDR3 is CASSLDPRYNEQFF. CDR3 sequence (DNA): TGCGCCAGCAGCTTGGATCCCAGGTACAATGAGCAGTTCTTC. The chain recombines TRBV5-1 with TRBJ2-1; D remains ambiguous. Germline-derived CDR1 and CDR2 are SGHRS and YFSETQ. Trimming stripped 0 bases from V and 4 bases from J, with 8 bases between. The CDR3 contains 14 residues. Using reference TRBV5-1 and TRBJ2-1 for the parts outside the CDR3, the full variable domain is KAGVTQTPRYLIKTRGQQVTLSCSPISGHRSVSWYQQTPGQGLQFLFEYFSETQRNKGNFPGRFSGRQFSNSRSEMNVSTLELGDSALYLCASSLDPRYNEQFFGPGTRLTVL.

The chain couples TRBV15 to TRBJ1-6, with D possibly matching TRBD1 (6 bases). V lost 3 bases and J 11 bases, leaving 11 bases between the germline ends. The CDR3 spans 13 residues. CDR1 and CDR2 from the germline V gene are LNHNV and YYDKDF (reference sequence). In nucleotides, the CDR3 is TGTGCCACCAGCAGGGACAGAGTAACACCCCTCCACTTT. Its translation is CATSRDRVTPLHF.

This chain uses TRBV5-1 with TRBJ2-1, with D tentatively TRBD2 (6 bases). CDR1 is SGHRS and CDR2 is YFSETQ in the germline V gene. The V end lost 5 bases, the J end lost 1 base, and 13 bases lay between the germline ends. CDR3 length: 15 amino acids. CDR3 DNA: TGCGCCAGCAGAGCGGGCGGGGATTCCTACAATGAGCAGTTCTTC. Translating gives CASRAGGDSYNEQFF.

V is TRBV4-1 and J is TRBJ1-3; TRBD1 agrees at 8 bases. The length of the CDR3 is 16 residues. Losses at the gene ends were 2 bases for V and 4 bases for J; bases not matched to a gene: 7. Germline-derived CDR1 and CDR2 are MGHRA and YSYEKL. CDR3 region: CASSQTSGQGGNTIYF. CDR3 bases: TGCGCCAGCAGCCAAACTTCCGGACAGGGAGGAAACACCATATATTTT.

The rearrangement links TRBV7-3 to TRBJ2-1; D may be TRBD1 (6 bases). The V end lost 2 bases, the J end lost 4 bases, and 12 bases lay between the germline ends. The CDR3 runs to 15 residues. CDR1 is SGHTA and CDR2 is FQGTGA in the germline V gene. CDR3 amino acids: CASSLQTGSYNEQFF. CDR3 nucleotide sequence: TGTGCCAGCAGCTTACAGACAGGCTCTTACAATGAGCAGTTCTTC.

The sample holds a few counts of this clone. This chain connects TRBV9 to TRBJ1-2, with 7 bases lining up with TRBD1. The CDR3 length is 13 residues. Germline V gene sequence: CDR1 SGDLS, CDR2 YYNGEE. V lost 1 base to trimming and J lost 3 bases; unmatched junction nucleotides: 0. The chain's CDR3 is CASSVTGDYGYTF. Written as DNA, the CDR3 is TGTGCCAGCAGCGTAACAGGGGACTATGGCTACACCTTC.

This chain connects TRBV19 to TRBJ1-5, with D unresolved. V was clipped by 5 bases and J by 4 bases, with 9 bases between them. CDR3 length: 13 residues. Germline V gene data show CDR1 as LNHDA and CDR2 as SQIVND (reference sequence). This CDR3 reads CASSLQRNQPQHF. The CDR3 DNA sequence: TGTGCCAGTAGTCTACAGAGAAATCAGCCCCAGCATTTT. Drawing the rest from reference TRBV19 and TRBJ1-5, the complete variable domain is DGGITQSPKYLFRKEGQNVTLSCEQNLNHDAMYWYRQDPGQGLRLIYYSQIVNDFQKGDIAEGYSVSREKKESFPLTVTSAQKNPTAFYLCASSLQRNQPQHFGDGTRLSIL.

This clone was seen a handful of times. This chain joins TRBV7-9 and TRBJ2-2; D might be TRBD1 (5 bases). V was shortened by 5 bases and J by 1 base, with 14 bases between the two germline ends. The CDR3 consists of 16 residues. The germline CDR1 and CDR2 sequences are SEHNR and FQNEAQ (reference sequence). The CDR3 is CASSLQTVQNTGELFF. The CDR3 region has the DNA TGTGCCAGCAGCCTTCAGACAGTTCAGAACACCGGGGAGCTGTTTTTT.

Here the CDR3 reads CASSLPGANVLTF. The CDR3 DNA reads as TGTGCCAGCAGCCTCCCGGGGGCCAACGTCCTGACTTTC. The chain uses TRBV7-2 and TRBJ2-6; D remains ambiguous. CDR1 and CDR2 from the germline V gene are SGHTA and FQGNSA. Trimming took 5 bases from V and 4 from J, leaving 6 bases between them. The CDR3 consists of 13 residues.

The chain is built from TRBV25-1 and TRBJ1-2; 7 bases align to TRBD1. The CDR3 consists of 14 residues. Germline values: CDR1 MGHDK, CDR2 SYGVNS. V trimming: 2 bases; J trimming: 8 bases; junction bases outside the gene matches: 8. CDR3 protein: CASSEPRDSVGYTF. The CDR3, as DNA: TGTGCCAGCAGTGAACCCCGGGACAGTGTCGGCTACACCTTC.

This chain joins TRBV25-1 and TRBJ1-2; D perhaps matches TRBD1 (6 bases). This CDR3 has 15 amino acids. V was pared by 6 bases and J by 3 bases, with 17 bases between. Germline assignment: CDR1 MGHDK and CDR2 SYGVNS. CDR3 sequence reads: CASSHRGNLDYGYTF. DNA for the CDR3: TGTGCCAGCAGCCATAGGGGGAATCTGGACTATGGCTACACCTTC.

The rearrangement uses TRBV11-2 and TRBJ2-1, with 9 nucleotides matching TRBD1. V shed 6 bases, J shed 5 bases, and the junction held 8 bases outside the gene matches. The CDR3 is 15 amino acids. The V gene's germline CDR1 is SGHAT and CDR2 FQNNGV. The CDR3 DNA is TGTGCCAGCAGGCGCGGACAGGGGTGGGACAATGAGCAGTTCTTC. Translation: CASRRGQGWDNEQFF.

This chain links TRBV6-4 with TRBJ1-1; 7 bases line up with TRBD1. Germline V gene sequence: CDR1 MRHNA, CDR2 SNTAGT. V was clipped by 3 bases and J by 4 bases; unmatched bases: 5. The CDR3 has 14 residues. The CDR3 is CASSEYPGGTEAFF. The CDR3, as DNA: TGTGCCAGCAGTGAGTACCCAGGGGGCACTGAAGCTTTCTTT.

The chain links TRBV7-6 to TRBJ2-5; D might be TRBD2 (6 bases). V lost 4 bases to trimming and J lost 4 bases, with 22 bases between them. The length of the CDR3 is 17 residues. Per germline, CDR1 SGHVS and CDR2 FNYEAQ. The CDR3 sequence: CASSSYPPGGSGETQYF. The CDR3 DNA is TGTGCCAGCAGCTCCTATCCCCCCGGTGGTAGCGGAGAGACCCAGTACTTC.

The V and J genes are TRBV4-2 and TRBJ2-2, with TRBD1 matching over 10 bases. The CDR3 is made up of 14 amino acids. Trimming removed 7 bases from V and 5 bases from J; junction bases left unmatched: 4. Germline V gene lookup returns CDR1 LGHNA and CDR2 YNFKEQ. CDR3 bases: TGTGCCAGCACCCCGGACAGGGGGACCGGGGAGCTGTTTTTT. Its translation: CASTPDRGTGELFF.